Shown below are 3 T cell receptor beta chains from a single sample sequenced in a study of cytomegalovirus exposure and HLA in healthy donors (dated by TCRdb to the late 2010s). The library was built by means of the immunoSEQ multiplex PCR assay. TCRdb stores this immuneACCESS table with in-frame sequences only. Part of the clones is absent; in the studies checked, under half of the shortfall reflects unresolved V genes, and no reason is known for the rest. The sample has about 170,000 clones on record, roughly nine tenths of them singletons. The ten largest clones add up to approximately 10% of the sample. The sample comprised PBMCs. These TCRs come from a woman younger than 30 in good health and CMV-seropositive.

The V call is TRBV5-4, the J call TRBJ2-7; 8 nucleotides agree with TRBD2. This CDR3 spans 15 amino acids. CDR1 and CDR2 (germline): SGHNT, YYREEE (reference sequence). J lost 1 base, V lost 1 base, and 4 bases had no gene match. CDR3 bases: TGTGCCAGCAGCTTGATTAGCGGGACTTCCTACGAGCAGTACTTC. Its translation is CASSLISGTSYEQYF.

The V and J genes are TRBV6-5 and TRBJ2-7; TRBD2 might be the D (6 bases). Germline lookup yields CDR1 MNHEY and CDR2 SVGAGI. This CDR3 comprises 16 residues. V dropped 0 bases and J dropped 3 bases, with 15 bases sitting between them. This chain's CDR3 is CASSYSGGTDNYEQYF. The CDR3 DNA reads as TGTGCCAGCAGTTACTCGGGCGGGACCGATAACTACGAGCAGTACTTC.

About this clone: A read error may produce the germline difference seen at one junction end. V is TRBV6-1 and J is TRBJ2-1; TRBD2 matches 10 bases. Germline CDR1 MNHNS, CDR2 SASEGT. The CDR3 totals 15 residues. The CDR3 bases are TGTGCCAGCACTTGGACTAGCGGAGCCTATAATGAGCAGTTCTTC. Translating gives CASTWTSGAYNEQFF.